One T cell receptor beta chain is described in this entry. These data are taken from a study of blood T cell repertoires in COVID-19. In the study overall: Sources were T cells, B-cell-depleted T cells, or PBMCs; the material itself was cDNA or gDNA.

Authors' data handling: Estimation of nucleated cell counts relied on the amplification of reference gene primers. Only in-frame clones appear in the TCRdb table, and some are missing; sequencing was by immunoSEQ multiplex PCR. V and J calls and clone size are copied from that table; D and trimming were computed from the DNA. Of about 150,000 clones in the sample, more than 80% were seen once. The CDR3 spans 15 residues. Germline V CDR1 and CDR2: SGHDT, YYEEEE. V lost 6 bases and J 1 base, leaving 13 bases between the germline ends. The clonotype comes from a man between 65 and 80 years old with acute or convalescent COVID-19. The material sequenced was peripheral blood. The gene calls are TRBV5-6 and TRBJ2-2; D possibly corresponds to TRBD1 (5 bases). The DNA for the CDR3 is TGTGCCAGCACCACCGGACAAAGGAACACCGGGGAGCTGTTTTTT. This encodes CASTTGQRNTGELFF. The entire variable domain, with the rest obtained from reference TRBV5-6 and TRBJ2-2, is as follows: DAGVTQSPTHLIKTRGQQVTLRCSPKSGHDTVSWYQQALGQGPQFIFQYYEEEERQRGNFPDRFSGHQFPNYSSELNVNALLLGDSALYLCASTTGQRNTGELFFGEGSRLTVL.